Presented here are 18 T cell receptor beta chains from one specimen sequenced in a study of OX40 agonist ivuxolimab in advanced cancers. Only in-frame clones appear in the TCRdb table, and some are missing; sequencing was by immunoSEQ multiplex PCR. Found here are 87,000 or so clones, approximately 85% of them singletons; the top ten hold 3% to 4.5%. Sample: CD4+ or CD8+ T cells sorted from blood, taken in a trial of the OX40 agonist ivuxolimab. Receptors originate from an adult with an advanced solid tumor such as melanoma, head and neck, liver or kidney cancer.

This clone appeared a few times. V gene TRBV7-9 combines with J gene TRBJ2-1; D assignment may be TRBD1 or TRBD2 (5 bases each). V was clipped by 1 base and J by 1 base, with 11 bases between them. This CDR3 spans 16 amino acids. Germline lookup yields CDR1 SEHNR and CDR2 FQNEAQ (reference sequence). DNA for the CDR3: TGTGCCAGCAGCTTAGGGTGGGACCCGTCCTACAATGAGCAGTTCTTC. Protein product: CASSLGWDPSYNEQFF.

The CDR3: CASSQEASGLSYEQYF. CDR3 coding DNA: TGCGCCAGCAGCCAAGAAGCTAGCGGCCTTTCCTACGAGCAGTACTTC. The chain joins TRBV4-3 to TRBJ2-7; 7 bases fit TRBD2. Losses at the gene ends were 0 bases for V and 1 base for J; bases not matched to a gene: 6. In germline, CDR1 is LGHNA, CDR2 YSLEER. This CDR3 comprises 16 residues.

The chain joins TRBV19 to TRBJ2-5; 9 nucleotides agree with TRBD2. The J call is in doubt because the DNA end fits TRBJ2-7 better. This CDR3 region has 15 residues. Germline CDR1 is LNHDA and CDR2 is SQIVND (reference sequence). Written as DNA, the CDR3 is TGTGCCAGTAGTATCCGGCGGGAGGGCCGGGACGAGCAGTACTTC. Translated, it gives CASSIRREGRDEQYF.

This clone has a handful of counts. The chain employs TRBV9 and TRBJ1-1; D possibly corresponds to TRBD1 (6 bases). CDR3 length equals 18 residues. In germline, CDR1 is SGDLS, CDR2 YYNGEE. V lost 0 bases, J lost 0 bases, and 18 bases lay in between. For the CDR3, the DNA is TGTGCCAGCAGCGTAGGGTCAGGGGAGCGCCTTATGAACACTGAAGCTTTCTTT. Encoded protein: CASSVGSGERLMNTEAFF.

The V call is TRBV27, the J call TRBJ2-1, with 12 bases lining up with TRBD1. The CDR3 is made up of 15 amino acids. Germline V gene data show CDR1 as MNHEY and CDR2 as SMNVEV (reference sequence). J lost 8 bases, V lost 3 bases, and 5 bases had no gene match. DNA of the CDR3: TGTGCCAGCAGTTTTTCCGGGACAGGGGGCGATGAGCAGTTCTTC. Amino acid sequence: CASSFSGTGGDEQFF.

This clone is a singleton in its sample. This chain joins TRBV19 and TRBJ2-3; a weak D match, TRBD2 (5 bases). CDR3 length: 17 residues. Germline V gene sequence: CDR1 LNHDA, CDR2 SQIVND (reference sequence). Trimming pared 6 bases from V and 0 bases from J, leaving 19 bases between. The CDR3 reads CASSDHPGVSSTDTQYF. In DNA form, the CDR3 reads TGTGCCAGTAGCGACCACCCCGGGGTTTCTAGCACAGATACGCAGTATTTT.

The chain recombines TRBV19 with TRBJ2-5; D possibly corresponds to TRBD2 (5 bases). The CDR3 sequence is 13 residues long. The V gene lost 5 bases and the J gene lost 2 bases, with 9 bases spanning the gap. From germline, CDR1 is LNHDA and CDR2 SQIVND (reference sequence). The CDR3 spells CASSLGLQETQYF. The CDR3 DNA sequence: TGTGCCAGTAGTCTCGGACTTCAAGAGACCCAGTACTTC. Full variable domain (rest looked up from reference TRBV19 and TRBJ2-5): DGGITQSPKYLFRKEGQNVTLSCEQNLNHDAMYWYRQDPGQGLRLIYYSQIVNDFQKGDIAEGYSVSREKKESFPLTVTSAQKNPTAFYLCASSLGLQETQYFGPGTRLLVL.

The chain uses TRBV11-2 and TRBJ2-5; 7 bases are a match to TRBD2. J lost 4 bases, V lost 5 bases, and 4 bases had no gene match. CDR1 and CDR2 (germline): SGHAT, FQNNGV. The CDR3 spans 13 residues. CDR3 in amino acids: CASSGLVGETQYF. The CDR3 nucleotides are TGTGCCAGCAGCGGACTAGTGGGAGAGACCCAGTACTTC. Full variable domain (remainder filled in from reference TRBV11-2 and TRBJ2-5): EAGVAQSPRYKIIEKRQSVAFWCNPISGHATLYWYQQILGQGPKLLIQFQNNGVVDDSQLPKDRFSAERLKGVDSTLKIQPAKLEDSAVYLCASSGLVGETQYFGPGTRLLVL.

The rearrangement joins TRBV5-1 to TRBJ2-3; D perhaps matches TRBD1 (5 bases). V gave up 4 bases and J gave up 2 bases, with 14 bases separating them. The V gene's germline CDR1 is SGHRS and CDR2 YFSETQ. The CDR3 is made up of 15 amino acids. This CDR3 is CASSLSTVSTDTQYF. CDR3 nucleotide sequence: TGCGCCAGCAGCCTCTCGACAGTTTCCACAGATACGCAGTATTTT.

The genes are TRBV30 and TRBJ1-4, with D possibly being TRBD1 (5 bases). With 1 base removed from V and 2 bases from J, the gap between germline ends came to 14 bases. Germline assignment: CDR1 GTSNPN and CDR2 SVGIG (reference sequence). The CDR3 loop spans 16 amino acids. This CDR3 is CAWSGGAGPTNEKLFF. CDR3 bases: TGTGCCTGGAGTGGAGGGGCGGGACCGACTAATGAAAAACTGTTTTTT.

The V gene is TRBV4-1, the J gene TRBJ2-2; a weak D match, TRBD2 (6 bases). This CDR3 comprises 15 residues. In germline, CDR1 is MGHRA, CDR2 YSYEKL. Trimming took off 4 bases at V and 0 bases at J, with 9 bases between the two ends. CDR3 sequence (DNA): TGCGCCAGCAGCCTTCTAGCGACGAACACCGGGGAGCTGTTTTTT. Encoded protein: CASSLLATNTGELFF.

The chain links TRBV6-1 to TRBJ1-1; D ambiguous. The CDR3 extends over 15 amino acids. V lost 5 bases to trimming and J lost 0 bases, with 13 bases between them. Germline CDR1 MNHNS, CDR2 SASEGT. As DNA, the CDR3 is TGTGCCAGCAGTCCGACGGGAAGCCTGAACACTGAAGCTTTCTTT. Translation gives CASSPTGSLNTEAFF.

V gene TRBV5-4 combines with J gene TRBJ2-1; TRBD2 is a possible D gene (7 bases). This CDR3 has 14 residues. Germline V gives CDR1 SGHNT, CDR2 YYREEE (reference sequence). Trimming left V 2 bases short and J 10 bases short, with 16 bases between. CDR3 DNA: TGTGCCAGCAGCTTCTCCGGGGGGCGTTTAGAGCAGTTCTTC. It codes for CASSFSGGRLEQFF.

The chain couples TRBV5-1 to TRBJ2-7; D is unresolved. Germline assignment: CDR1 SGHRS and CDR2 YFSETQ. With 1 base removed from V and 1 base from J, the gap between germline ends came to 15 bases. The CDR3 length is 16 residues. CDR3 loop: CASSLLHQTNSYEQYF. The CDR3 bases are TGCGCCAGCAGCTTGTTGCACCAAACCAATTCCTACGAGCAGTACTTC.

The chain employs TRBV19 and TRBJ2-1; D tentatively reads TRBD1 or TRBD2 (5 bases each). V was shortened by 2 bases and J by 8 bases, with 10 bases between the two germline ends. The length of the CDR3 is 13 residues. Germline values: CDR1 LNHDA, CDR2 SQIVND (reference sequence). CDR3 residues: CASSINLGDEQFF. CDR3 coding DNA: TGTGCCAGTAGTATAAATCTGGGGGATGAGCAGTTCTTC. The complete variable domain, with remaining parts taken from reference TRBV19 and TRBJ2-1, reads DGGITQSPKYLFRKEGQNVTLSCEQNLNHDAMYWYRQDPGQGLRLIYYSQIVNDFQKGDIAEGYSVSREKKESFPLTVTSAQKNPTAFYLCASSINLGDEQFFGPGTRLTVL.

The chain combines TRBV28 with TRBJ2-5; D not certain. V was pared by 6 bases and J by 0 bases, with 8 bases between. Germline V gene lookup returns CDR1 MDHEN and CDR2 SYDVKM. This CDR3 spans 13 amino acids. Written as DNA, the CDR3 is TGTGCCAGCAGCAAAAGGAACCAAGAGACCCAGTACTTC. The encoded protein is CASSKRNQETQYF.

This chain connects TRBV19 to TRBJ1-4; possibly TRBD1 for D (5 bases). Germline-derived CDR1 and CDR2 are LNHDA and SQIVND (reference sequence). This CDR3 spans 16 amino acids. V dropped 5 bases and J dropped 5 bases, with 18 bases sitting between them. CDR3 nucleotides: TGTGCCAGTAGTTTCAGGGTTCGGGGCTTCAATGAAAAACTGTTTTTT. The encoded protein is CASSFRVRGFNEKLFF. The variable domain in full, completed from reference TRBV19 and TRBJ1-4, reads DGGITQSPKYLFRKEGQNVTLSCEQNLNHDAMYWYRQDPGQGLRLIYYSQIVNDFQKGDIAEGYSVSREKKESFPLTVTSAQKNPTAFYLCASSFRVRGFNEKLFFGSGTQLSVL.

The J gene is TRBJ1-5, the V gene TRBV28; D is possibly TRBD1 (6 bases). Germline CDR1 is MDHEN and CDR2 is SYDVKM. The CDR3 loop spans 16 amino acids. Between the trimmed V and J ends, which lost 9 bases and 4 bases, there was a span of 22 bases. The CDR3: CASGAQGMSMNQPQHF. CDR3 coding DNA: TGTGCCAGTGGGGCGCAGGGGATGTCTATGAATCAGCCCCAGCATTTT.